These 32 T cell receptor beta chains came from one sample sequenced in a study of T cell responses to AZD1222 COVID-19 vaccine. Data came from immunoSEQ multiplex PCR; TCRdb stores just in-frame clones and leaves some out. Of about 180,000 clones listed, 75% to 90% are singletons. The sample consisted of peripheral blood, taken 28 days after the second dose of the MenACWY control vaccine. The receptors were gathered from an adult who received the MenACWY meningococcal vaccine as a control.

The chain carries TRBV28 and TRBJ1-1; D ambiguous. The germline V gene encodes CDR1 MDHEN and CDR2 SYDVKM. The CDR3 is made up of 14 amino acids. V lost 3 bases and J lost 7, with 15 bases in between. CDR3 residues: CASSLAGPRLEAFF. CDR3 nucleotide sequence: TGTGCCAGCAGTTTGGCCGGGCCCCGGCTTGAAGCTTTCTTT.

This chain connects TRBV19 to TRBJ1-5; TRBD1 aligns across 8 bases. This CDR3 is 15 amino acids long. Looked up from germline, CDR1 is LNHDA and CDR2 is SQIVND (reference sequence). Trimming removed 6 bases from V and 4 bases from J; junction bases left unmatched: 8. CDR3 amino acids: CASSKGQEKNQPQHF. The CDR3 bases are TGTGCCAGTAGCAAGGGACAGGAGAAAAATCAGCCCCAGCATTTT. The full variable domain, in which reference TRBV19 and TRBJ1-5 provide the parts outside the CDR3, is DGGITQSPKYLFRKEGQNVTLSCEQNLNHDAMYWYRQDPGQGLRLIYYSQIVNDFQKGDIAEGYSVSREKKESFPLTVTSAQKNPTAFYLCASSKGQEKNQPQHFGDGTRLSIL.

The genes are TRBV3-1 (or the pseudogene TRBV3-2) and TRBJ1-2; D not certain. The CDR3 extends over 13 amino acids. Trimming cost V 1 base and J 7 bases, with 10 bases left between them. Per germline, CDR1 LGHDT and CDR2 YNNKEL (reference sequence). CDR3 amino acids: CASSQVPIAGYTF. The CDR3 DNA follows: TGTGCCAGCAGCCAAGTTCCCATCGCTGGCTACACCTTC.

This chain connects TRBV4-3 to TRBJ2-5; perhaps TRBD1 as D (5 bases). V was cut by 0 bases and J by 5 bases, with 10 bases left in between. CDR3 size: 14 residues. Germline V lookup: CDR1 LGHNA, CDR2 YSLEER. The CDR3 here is CASSQDRVGETQYF. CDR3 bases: TGCGCCAGCAGCCAAGACAGGGTCGGTGAGACCCAGTACTTC.

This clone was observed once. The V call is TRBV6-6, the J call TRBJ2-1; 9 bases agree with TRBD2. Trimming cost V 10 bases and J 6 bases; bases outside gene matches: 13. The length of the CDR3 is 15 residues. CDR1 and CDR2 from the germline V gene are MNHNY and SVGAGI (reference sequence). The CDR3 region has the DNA TGTGCCACGAGGCGGCGGGAGGGCCACGGCAATGAGCAGTTCTTC. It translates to CATRRREGHGNEQFF.

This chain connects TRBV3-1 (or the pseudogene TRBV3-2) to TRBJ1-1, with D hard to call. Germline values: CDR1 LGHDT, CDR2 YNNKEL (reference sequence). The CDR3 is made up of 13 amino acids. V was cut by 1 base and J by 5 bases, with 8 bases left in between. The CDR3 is CASSQVSGTEAFF. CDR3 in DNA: TGTGCCAGCAGCCAAGTTTCCGGGACTGAAGCTTTCTTT.

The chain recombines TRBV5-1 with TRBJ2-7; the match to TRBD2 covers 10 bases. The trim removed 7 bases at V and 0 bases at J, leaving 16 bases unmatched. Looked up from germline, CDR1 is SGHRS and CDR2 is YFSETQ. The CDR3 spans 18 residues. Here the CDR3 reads CASSFQVAGGVSSYEQYF. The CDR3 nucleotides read TGCGCCAGCTCCTTCCAGGTAGCGGGAGGAGTGAGCTCCTACGAGCAGTACTTC. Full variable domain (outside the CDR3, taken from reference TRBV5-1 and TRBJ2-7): KAGVTQTPRYLIKTRGQQVTLSCSPISGHRSVSWYQQTPGQGLQFLFEYFSETQRNKGNFPGRFSGRQFSNSRSEMNVSTLELGDSALYLCASSFQVAGGVSSYEQYFGPGTRLTVT.

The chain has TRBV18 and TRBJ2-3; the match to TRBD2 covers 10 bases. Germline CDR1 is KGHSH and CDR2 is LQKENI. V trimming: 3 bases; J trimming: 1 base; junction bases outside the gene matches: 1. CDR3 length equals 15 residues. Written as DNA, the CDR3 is TGTGCCAGCTCACCCCTAGCGGGAGGCACAGATACGCAGTATTTT. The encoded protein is CASSPLAGGTDTQYF. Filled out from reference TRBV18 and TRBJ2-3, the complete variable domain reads NAGVMQNPRHLVRRRGQEARLRCSPMKGHSHVYWYRQLPEEGLKFMVYLQKENIIDESGMPKERFSAEFPKEGPSILRIQQVVRGDSAAYFCASSPLAGGTDTQYFGPGTRLTVL.

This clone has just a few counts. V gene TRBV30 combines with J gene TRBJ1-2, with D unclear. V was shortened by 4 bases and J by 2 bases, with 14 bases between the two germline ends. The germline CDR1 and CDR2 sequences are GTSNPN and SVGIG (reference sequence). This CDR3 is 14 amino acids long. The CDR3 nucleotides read TGTGCCTGGACCTCACAGAGGCTAAACTATGGCTACACCTTC. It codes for CAWTSQRLNYGYTF.

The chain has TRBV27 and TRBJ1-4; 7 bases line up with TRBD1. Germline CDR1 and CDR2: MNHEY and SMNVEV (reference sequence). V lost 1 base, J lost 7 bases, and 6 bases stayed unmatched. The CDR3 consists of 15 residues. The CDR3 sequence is CASSLLAGGGEKLFF. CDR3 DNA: TGTGCCAGCAGTTTATTGGCAGGGGGAGGTGAAAAACTGTTTTTT. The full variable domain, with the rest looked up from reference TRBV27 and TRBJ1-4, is EAQVTQNPRYLITVTGKKLTVTCSQNMNHEYMSWYRQDPGLGLRQIYYSMNVEVTDKGDVPEGYKVSRKEKRNFPLILESPSPNQTSLYFCASSLLAGGGEKLFFGSGTQLSVL.

DNA of the CDR3: TGCGCCAGCAGCTTGGGTAGCGACAATGAGCAGTTCTTC. Protein product: CASSLGSDNEQFF. This chain uses TRBV5-1 with TRBJ2-1, with a possible D match to TRBD2 (5 bases). This CDR3 has 13 amino acids. Germline CDR1 SGHRS, CDR2 YFSETQ. The V end lost 0 bases, the J end lost 5 bases, and 6 bases lay between the germline ends. Full variable domain (missing parts from reference TRBV5-1 and TRBJ2-1): KAGVTQTPRYLIKTRGQQVTLSCSPISGHRSVSWYQQTPGQGLQFLFEYFSETQRNKGNFPGRFSGRQFSNSRSEMNVSTLELGDSALYLCASSLGSDNEQFFGPGTRLTVL.

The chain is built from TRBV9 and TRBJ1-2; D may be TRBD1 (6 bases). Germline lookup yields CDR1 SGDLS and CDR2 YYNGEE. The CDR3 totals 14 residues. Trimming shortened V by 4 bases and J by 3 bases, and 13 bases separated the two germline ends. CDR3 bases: TGTGCCAGCAGCCCTCAGGGACACTACTATGGCTACACCTTC. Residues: CASSPQGHYYGYTF.

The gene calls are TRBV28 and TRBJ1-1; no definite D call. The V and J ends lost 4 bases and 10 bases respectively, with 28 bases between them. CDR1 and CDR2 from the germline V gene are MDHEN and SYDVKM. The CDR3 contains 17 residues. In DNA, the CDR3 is TGTGCCAGCAGTTCGATGACAAAGACCGGGCCCCCCTACGGAGCTTTCTTT. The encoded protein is CASSSMTKTGPPYGAFF.

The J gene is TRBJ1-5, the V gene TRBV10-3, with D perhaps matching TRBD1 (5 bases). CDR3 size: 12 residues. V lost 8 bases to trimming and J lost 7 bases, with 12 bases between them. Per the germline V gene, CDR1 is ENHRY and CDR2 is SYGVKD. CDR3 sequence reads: CAIGGVEQPQHF. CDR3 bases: TGTGCCATCGGGGGGGTAGAACAGCCCCAGCATTTT.

The CDR3 DNA sequence: TGTGCCAGCAGCATCGGGACTAGCTCATTGAATGAGCAGTTCTTC. This translates into CASSIGTSSLNEQFF. The chain combines TRBV11-3 with TRBJ2-1, with 9 bases identical to TRBD2. In germline, CDR1 is SGHNT, CDR2 YENEEA. The CDR3 is 15 residues long. The trim removed 5 bases at V and 7 bases at J, leaving 9 bases unmatched.

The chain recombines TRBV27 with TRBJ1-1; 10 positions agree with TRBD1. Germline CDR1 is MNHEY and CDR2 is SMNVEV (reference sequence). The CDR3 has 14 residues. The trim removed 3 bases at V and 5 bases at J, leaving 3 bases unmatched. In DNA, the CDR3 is TGTGCCAGCAGTTTCCGGGACAGGGGAACTGAAGCTTTCTTT. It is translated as CASSFRDRGTEAFF.

The CDR3 region is CASREDRVGNQPQHF. The CDR3 DNA sequence: TGTGCCAGCAGGGAGGACAGGGTCGGCAATCAGCCCCAGCATTTT. The rearrangement links TRBV28 to TRBJ1-5; TRBD1 agrees at 8 bases. With 6 bases clipped from V and 2 bases from J, the junction kept 6 bases outside the gene matches. Germline V gene lookup returns CDR1 MDHEN and CDR2 SYDVKM. The CDR3 is 15 residues long. The full variable domain, with the rest looked up from reference TRBV28 and TRBJ1-5, is DVKVTQSSRYLVKRTGEKVFLECVQDMDHENMFWYRQDPGLGLRLIYFSYDVKMKEKGDIPEGYSVSREKKERFSLILESASTNQTSMYLCASREDRVGNQPQHFGDGTRLSIL.

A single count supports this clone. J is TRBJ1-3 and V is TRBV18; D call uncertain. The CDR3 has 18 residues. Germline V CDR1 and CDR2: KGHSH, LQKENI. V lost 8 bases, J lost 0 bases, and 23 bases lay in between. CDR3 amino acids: CASRPLGRQPRSGNTIYF. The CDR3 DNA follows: TGTGCCAGCCGACCCTTAGGCAGGCAGCCACGCTCTGGAAACACCATATATTTT.

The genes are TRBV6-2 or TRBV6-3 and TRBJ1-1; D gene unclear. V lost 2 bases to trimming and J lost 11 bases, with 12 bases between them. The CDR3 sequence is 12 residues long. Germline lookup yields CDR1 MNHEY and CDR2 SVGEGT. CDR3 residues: CASSYSLSTAFF. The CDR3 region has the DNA TGTGCCAGCAGTTACAGCCTAAGCACGGCTTTCTTT.

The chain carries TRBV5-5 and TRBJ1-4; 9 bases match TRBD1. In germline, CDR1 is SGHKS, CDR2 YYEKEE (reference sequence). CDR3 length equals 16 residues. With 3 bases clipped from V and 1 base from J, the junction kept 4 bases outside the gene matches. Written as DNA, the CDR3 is TGTGCCAGCAGCTGGGGGGACAGGGAAACTAATGAAAAACTGTTTTTT. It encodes CASSWGDRETNEKLFF.

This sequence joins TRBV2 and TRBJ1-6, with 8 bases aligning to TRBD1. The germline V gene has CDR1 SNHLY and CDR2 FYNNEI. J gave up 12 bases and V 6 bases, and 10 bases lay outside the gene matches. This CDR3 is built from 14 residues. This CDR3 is CASRVIDRGGPLHF. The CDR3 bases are TGTGCCAGCAGAGTTATAGACAGGGGTGGACCCCTCCACTTT.

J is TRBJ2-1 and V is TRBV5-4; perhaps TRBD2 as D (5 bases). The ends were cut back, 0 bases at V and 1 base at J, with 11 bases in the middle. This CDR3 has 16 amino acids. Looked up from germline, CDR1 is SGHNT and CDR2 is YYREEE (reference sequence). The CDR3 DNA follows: TGTGCCAGCAGCTTGGGTTCGCCGGGGTCCTACAATGAGCAGTTCTTC. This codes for CASSLGSPGSYNEQFF.

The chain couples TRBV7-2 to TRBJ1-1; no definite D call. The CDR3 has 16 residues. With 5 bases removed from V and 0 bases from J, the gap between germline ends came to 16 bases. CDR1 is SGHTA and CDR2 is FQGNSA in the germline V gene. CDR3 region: CASSPIGGMMNTEAFF. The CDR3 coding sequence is TGTGCCAGCAGCCCCATAGGCGGGATGATGAACACTGAAGCTTTCTTT.

The CDR3 here is CASSFDRSPYYGYTF. The CDR3 bases are TGTGCCAGCAGTTTTGACCGGTCACCGTACTATGGCTACACCTTC. The rearrangement joins TRBV28 to TRBJ1-2; D gene ambiguous. The germline V gene has CDR1 MDHEN and CDR2 SYDVKM. CDR3 length equals 15 residues. Trimming took off 3 bases at V and 3 bases at J, with 14 bases between the two ends.

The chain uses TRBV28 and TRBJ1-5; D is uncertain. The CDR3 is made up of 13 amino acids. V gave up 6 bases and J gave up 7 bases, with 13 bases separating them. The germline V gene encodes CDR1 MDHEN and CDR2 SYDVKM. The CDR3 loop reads CASRLQPPQPQHF. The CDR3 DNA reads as TGTGCCAGCAGGTTACAGCCGCCGCAGCCCCAGCATTTT.

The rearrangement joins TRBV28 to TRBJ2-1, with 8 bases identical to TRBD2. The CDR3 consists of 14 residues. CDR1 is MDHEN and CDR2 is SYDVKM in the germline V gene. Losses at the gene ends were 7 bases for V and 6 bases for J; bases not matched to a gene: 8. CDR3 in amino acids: CASTKTSELNEQFF. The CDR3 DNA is TGTGCCAGCACTAAGACTAGCGAGCTCAATGAGCAGTTCTTC.

The CDR3 reads CASSDQGVDSPLHF. CDR3 bases: TGCGCCAGCAGTGACCAAGGGGTAGATTCACCCCTCCACTTT. The chain recombines TRBV10-2 with TRBJ1-6; perhaps TRBD1 as D (5 bases). With 3 bases removed from V and 8 bases from J, the gap between germline ends came to 11 bases. Germline V gives CDR1 WSHSY, CDR2 SAAADI. CDR3 length equals 14 residues.

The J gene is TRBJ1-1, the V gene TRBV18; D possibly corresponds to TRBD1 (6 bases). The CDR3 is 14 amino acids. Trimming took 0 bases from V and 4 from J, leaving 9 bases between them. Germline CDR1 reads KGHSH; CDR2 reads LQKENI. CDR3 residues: CASSPPGGITEAFF. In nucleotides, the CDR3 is TGTGCCAGCTCACCACCGGGGGGCATCACTGAAGCTTTCTTT.

DNA of the CDR3: TGTGCCAGCAGCCCTCCCAGGGGAGTAAGGAACACTGAAGCTTTCTTT. Its translation is CASSPPRGVRNTEAFF. The chain recombines TRBV4-2 with TRBJ1-1; a possible D gene is TRBD1 (6 bases). Trimming pared 4 bases from V and 1 base from J, leaving 16 bases between. Germline V gene sequence: CDR1 LGHNA, CDR2 YNFKEQ. The CDR3 length is 16 residues.

The CDR3 DNA reads as TGTGCCAGCAGCGTAGGGGCAGGGACTCAGCCCCAGCATTTT. This codes for CASSVGAGTQPQHF. The chain uses TRBV9 and TRBJ1-5, with D perhaps TRBD1 (5 bases). From germline, CDR1 is SGDLS and CDR2 YYNGEE. Trimming removed 0 bases at V and 6 bases at J, with 10 bases between. CDR3 length equals 14 residues.

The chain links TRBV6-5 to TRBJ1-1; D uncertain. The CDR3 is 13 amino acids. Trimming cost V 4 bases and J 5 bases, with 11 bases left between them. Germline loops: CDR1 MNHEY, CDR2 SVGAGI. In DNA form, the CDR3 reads TGTGCCAGCAGTTTGGCGGGGTGGACTGAAGCTTTCTTT. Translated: CASSLAGWTEAFF.

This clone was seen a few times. CDR3 DNA: TGTGCCAGCAGCGGACCGGGACAGGGGGCGCGAGGCTATGGCTACACCTTC. This translates into CASSGPGQGARGYGYTF. The chain is built from TRBV9 and TRBJ1-2; 12 positions match TRBD1. The V segment lost 3 bases and the J segment 4 bases; nucleotides outside the gene matches: 10. Germline CDR1 is SGDLS and CDR2 is YYNGEE. The CDR3 has 17 residues.